This section outlines one TCR beta chain sequence together with its context. The sample comes from a study of blood T cell repertoires in COVID-19. Study-wide context: The samples span acute and convalescent COVID-19 from the United States, Italy and Spain.

The ends lost 3 bases at V and 4 bases at J; junction bases unmatched: 15. Germline-derived CDR1 and CDR2 are KGHSH and LQKENI. This CDR3 spans 17 amino acids. In the study's own analysis: Scientists estimated how many nucleated cells there were by amplifying reference gene primers. Clones were read by immunoSEQ multiplex PCR, and TCRdb kept only the in-frame ones, dropping some. V, J and clone size are taken as reported in that table, and D and trimming were inferred from the DNA itself. The sample shows around 67,000 clones, roughly 86% of them seen only once. The sequencing sample was made of peripheral blood. This clonotype was obtained from a man between 65 and 85 years old with acute or convalescent COVID-19. The J gene is TRBJ2-7, the V gene TRBV18; 7 bases are a match to TRBD1. Here the CDR3 DNA reads TGTGCCAGCTCACCGATTCCGTTCGCTGACAGGGTTTACGAGCAGTACTTC. Residues: CASSPIPFADRVYEQYF.